The clone carrying this T cell receptor beta chain turned up a few times. The antigen is undetermined. This sample was taken from a study of T cell clones after liver transplantation. Points from the study as a whole: Low donor cell numbers restricted donor-reactive repertoire measurement in two subjects. Conclusions were preliminary, with small, heterogeneous patient groups. A larger donor-reactive than third-party decline suggested partial antigen-specific deletion.

Unstimulated PBMCs were sorted into CD3+CD4+ and CD3+CD8+ populations. Germline V CDR1 and CDR2: LNHDA, SQIVND (reference sequence). Trimming shortened V by 8 bases and J by 0 bases, and 8 bases separated the two germline ends. The CDR3 covers 14 residues. Generated by immunoSEQ multiplex PCR, the TCRdb table keeps only in-frame clones and is missing some. The sample consists of more than 100,000 clones, about 81% of them appearing once. The J gene is TRBJ2-6, the V gene TRBV19, with D possibly matching TRBD1 (5 bases). The sequence was obtained from a human patient who received a liver transplant. Part of the T cells may come from the graft donor. Material: CD4+ T cells from blood, obtained around 50 months after liver transplant. The CDR3 region has the DNA TGTGCCAGTTTCACAGGCTCTGGGGCCAACGTCCTGACTTTC. Its translation is CASFTGSGANVLTF. Using reference TRBV19 and TRBJ2-6 for the parts outside the CDR3, the full variable domain is DGGITQSPKYLFRKEGQNVTLSCEQNLNHDAMYWYRQDPGQGLRLIYYSQIVNDFQKGDIAEGYSVSREKKESFPLTVTSAQKNPTAFYLCASFTGSGANVLTFGAGSRLTVL.